These T cell receptor beta chains were read from a single sample in a study of post-analysis software for immune sequencing data. A single record per CDR3 protein comes from TCRdb applying MiXCR to the PCR reads. The data hold about 430,000 distinct CDR3 sequences, with 39% observed a single time. Material: blood. The receptors originated from a girl aged 2-10 years with multiple sclerosis. Both conserved end residues are part of each CDR3. D genes are given only for firm matches. The size entry is marked missing in some rows and otherwise reads once, few, many or a size class.

D	V	size	J	CDR3	DNA
TRBD1	TRBV20-1	few	TRBJ1-2	CSAPRQGGTNGYTF	TGCAGTGCCCCTCGACAGGGGGGTACTAATGGCTACACCTTC
TRBD1	TRBV20-1	.	TRBJ2-1	CSGGDRGPQFF	TGCAGTGGTGGAGACAGGGGCCCGCAGTTCTTC
TRBD1	TRBV7-9	.	TRBJ1-2	CASSLESAGGDYTF	TGTGCCAGCAGCTTAGAAAGCGCAGGGGGCGACTACACCTTC
.	TRBV12-3/TRBV12-4	.	TRBJ1-2	CASSFGETYGYTF	TGTGCCAGCAGTTTCGGGGAAACTTATGGCTACACCTTC
.	TRBV20-1	.	TRBJ2-1	CSARKTVSPYNEQFF	TGCAGTGCTAGAAAGACAGTGAGCCCCTACAATGAGCAGTTCTTC
TRBD2	TRBV20-1	few	TRBJ2-3	CSASRGTSVSTDTQYF	TGCAGTGCTAGTAGGGGGACTAGCGTAAGCACAGATACGCAGTATTTT
TRBD1	TRBV27	few	TRBJ2-7	CASSLSPGGYRYEQYF	TGTGCCAGCAGTTTATCCCCAGGGGGCTACCGCTACGAGCAGTACTTC
.	TRBV6-2/TRBV6-3	few	TRBJ2-7	CASGLRQLFEQYF	TGTGCCAGCGGGCTGCGTCAGCTCTTCGAGCAGTACTTC
.	TRBV25-1	.	TRBJ2-5	CASSADRGNWETQYF	TGTGCCAGCAGTGCGGATCGGGGGAATTGGGAGACCCAGTACTTC
.	TRBV5-1	.	TRBJ1-2	CASSLDLSGDFRGYTF	TGCGCCAGCAGCTTGGATCTATCGGGAGACTTCCGAGGCTACACCTTC
TRBD1	TRBV7-8	few	TRBJ2-3	CASSLGQGLTQYF	TGTGCCAGCAGCTTAGGACAGGGGCTTACGCAGTATTTT
.	TRBV20-1	.	TRBJ2-5	CSAGKPGRETQYF	TGCAGTGCTGGCAAACCAGGGAGAGAGACCCAGTACTTC
.	TRBV6-1	few	TRBJ1-5	CATGVDRRVQNQPQHF	TGTGCCACCGGGGTAGATAGAAGAGTTCAAAATCAGCCCCAGCATTTT
TRBD1	TRBV4-1	.	TRBJ1-2	CASSQVRGDRGYTF	TGCGCCAGCAGCCAAGTCAGGGGGGATCGCGGCTACACCTTC
TRBD2	TRBV7-8	.	TRBJ2-7	CASSPAGASYEQYF	TGTGCCAGCAGCCCCGCGGGAGCCTCCTACGAGCAGTACTTC
.	TRBV6-1	few	TRBJ2-7	CASRWTVSYEQYF	TGTGCCAGCAGATGGACCGTCTCCTACGAGCAGTACTTC
.	TRBV3-1	.	TRBJ2-3	CASSSETQAVADTQYF	TGTGCCAGCAGCTCCGAGACCCAGGCGGTCGCAGATACGCAGTATTTT
.	TRBV11-2	.	TRBJ2-1	CASSPRDTYNEQFF	TGTGCCAGCAGCCCCCGGGACACCTACAATGAGCAGTTCTTC
TRBD1	TRBV6-6	.	TRBJ2-3	CANRYRDRGADTQYF	TGTGCCAACAGGTACCGGGACAGAGGGGCAGATACGCAGTATTTT
TRBD1	TRBV6-6	few	TRBJ1-1	CASSYSSGEGANTEAFF	TGTGCCAGCAGTTACTCGAGCGGGGAGGGGGCGAACACTGAAGCTTTCTTT
.	TRBV12-3/TRBV12-4	.	TRBJ1-4	CASSFWRGDIGKLFF	TGTGCCAGCAGTTTTTGGCGGGGGGATATCGGAAAACTGTTTTTT
.	TRBV6-2/TRBV6-3	.	TRBJ2-7	CASSYSGAGTHIFEQYF	TGTGCCAGCAGTTACTCCGGTGCCGGGACTCACATTTTCGAGCAGTACTTC
.	TRBV9	.	TRBJ1-1	CASSPQVGGGNTEAFF	TGTGCCAGCAGCCCTCAGGTGGGTGGTGGGAACACTGAAGCTTTCTTT
TRBD1	TRBV6-2/TRBV6-3	.	TRBJ2-1	CASSYPGGPSYNEQFF	TGTGCCAGCAGTTACCCAGGGGGCCCCTCCTACAATGAGCAGTTCTTC
.	TRBV12-3/TRBV12-4	.	TRBJ2-6	CASSLSYLVQSGANVLTF	TGTGCCAGCAGTTTAAGTTACCTAGTACAGTCCGGGGCCAACGTCCTGACTTTC